Below, 32 T cell receptor beta chains from the same sample are listed, as sequenced in a study of shared clonotypes between healthy human individuals. Profiled with immunoSEQ multiplex PCR; TCRdb holds only in-frame clones, not every one. The sample yields about a million clones, 77% seen once. Sequenced: memory CD4+ T cells from PBMCs. The subset denotes: CD45RA-negative fraction. These receptor sequences come from a man younger than 35 in good health. Some clones in this sample may be carry-over from other donors' samples.

The chain carries TRBV29-1 and TRBJ2-5; D remains unclear. The DNA matches TRBJ2-7 better at its end, which makes the J call doubtful. Germline assignment: CDR1 SQVTM and CDR2 ANQGSEA. The CDR3 loop spans 11 amino acids. CDR3 nucleotide sequence: TGCAGCGTTGAAGTGTCGTACGAGCAGTACTTC. Translation: CSVEVSYEQYF.

The chain joins TRBV28 to TRBJ2-2, with 9 bases that match TRBD1. The ends lost 6 bases at V and 6 bases at J; junction bases unmatched: 17. Per the germline V gene, CDR1 is MDHEN and CDR2 is SYDVKM. The CDR3 loop spans 18 amino acids. The CDR3 nucleotides read TGTGCCAGCAGGTTTGGTACCCCGGGACAGGGTTACCCCGGGGAGCTGTTTTTT. Translating it yields CASRFGTPGQGYPGELFF. The entire variable domain, with the rest obtained from reference TRBV28 and TRBJ2-2, is as follows: DVKVTQSSRYLVKRTGEKVFLECVQDMDHENMFWYRQDPGLGLRLIYFSYDVKMKEKGDIPEGYSVSREKKERFSLILESASTNQTSMYLCASRFGTPGQGYPGELFFGEGSRLTVL.

The chain joins TRBV16 to TRBJ2-1, with TRBD2 matching over 9 bases. Germline CDR1 is KGHSY and CDR2 is FQNENV. CDR3 length equals 16 residues. V gave up 3 bases and J gave up 6 bases; unmatched junction bases: 9. CDR3 amino acids: CASSHQGTSRGNEQFF. For the CDR3, the DNA is TGTGCCAGCAGCCACCAAGGGACTAGCAGGGGCAATGAGCAGTTCTTC.

This chain links TRBV29-1 with TRBJ2-7; TRBD1 matches 7 bases. J gave up 2 bases and V 4 bases, and 2 bases lay outside the gene matches. Per the germline V gene, CDR1 is SQVTM and CDR2 is ANQGSEA. This CDR3 has 12 amino acids. The chain's CDR3 is CSVVQGAYEQYF. DNA of the CDR3: TGCAGCGTTGTTCAGGGGGCCTACGAGCAGTACTTC.

The V gene is TRBV29-1, the J gene TRBJ2-1; D possibly matches TRBD1 or TRBD2 (5 bases each). V gave up 3 bases and J gave up 5 bases, with 20 bases separating them. Germline CDR1 SQVTM, CDR2 ANQGSEA. This CDR3 contains 16 residues. CDR3 amino acids: CSVELLSGRRDNEQFF. CDR3 coding DNA: TGCAGCGTTGAGCTTCTATCGGGGCGACGGGACAATGAGCAGTTCTTC.

The V and J genes are TRBV25-1 and TRBJ2-2; D is tentatively TRBD1 or TRBD2 (5 bases each). There are 16 residues in the CDR3. CDR1 and CDR2 (germline): MGHDK, SYGVNS. Trimming shortened V by 8 bases and J by 1 base, and 17 bases separated the two germline ends. In DNA form, the CDR3 reads TGTGCCAGCGGGGCGCTACGCGGGCGGAACACCGGGGAGCTGTTTTTT. Translation: CASGALRGRNTGELFF.

The V and J genes are TRBV27 and TRBJ2-1; 8 bases line up with TRBD1. Germline trimming cut 5 bases from V and 6 bases from J; bases unmatched to any gene: 12. In germline, CDR1 is MNHEY, CDR2 SMNVEV (reference sequence). The CDR3 totals 16 residues. The CDR3 region has the DNA TGTGCCAGCAGTCCCATACAGGGGGGTACCGTCAATGAGCAGTTCTTC. This translates into CASSPIQGGTVNEQFF.

V gene TRBV7-9 combines with J gene TRBJ2-1, with 8 bases that match TRBD2. Germline V lookup: CDR1 SEHNR, CDR2 FQNEAQ (reference sequence). This CDR3 region has 14 residues. V lost 5 bases and J lost 11; bases outside the gene matches: 11. The CDR3 DNA reads as TGTGCCAGCAGCACACATGGGAGCGGGAGTAAGCAGTTCTTC. Translation: CASSTHGSGSKQFF.

This chain joins TRBV18 and TRBJ2-3; D gene uncertain. CDR3 length equals 14 residues. Germline CDR1 is KGHSH and CDR2 is LQKENI. V lost 3 bases and J lost 2, with 9 bases in between. The DNA of the CDR3 is TGTGCCAGCTCACCTTCGAGAAACACAGATACGCAGTATTTT. Translated, it gives CASSPSRNTDTQYF.

On this clone: Other DNA sequences from this sample encode an identical CDR3 as well. CDR3 nucleotides: TGTGCCAGCAGTCTATTGAACACCGGGGAGCTGTTTTTT. As protein: CASSLLNTGELFF. The chain uses TRBV27 and TRBJ2-2; no firm D call. V was clipped by 5 bases and J by 1 base, with 5 bases between them. The CDR3 loop spans 13 amino acids. Germline loops: CDR1 MNHEY, CDR2 SMNVEV (reference sequence).

On this clone: Other nucleotide sequences from this sample produce the same CDR3. The chain is built from TRBV28 and TRBJ1-2; the match to TRBD1 covers 7 bases. The V gene's germline CDR1 is MDHEN and CDR2 SYDVKM. This CDR3 has 12 residues. With V trimmed by 8 bases and J by 4 bases, 4 bases remained unmatched. The CDR3 nucleotides are TGTGCCAGCTCTCAGGGGGGCTATGGCTACACCTTC. Translated: CASSQGGYGYTF.

The chain uses TRBV28 and TRBJ2-7; 10 nucleotides match TRBD2. Germline V gene lookup returns CDR1 MDHEN and CDR2 SYDVKM. The CDR3 is 15 residues long. V lost 8 bases, J lost 2 bases, and 9 bases stayed unmatched. The CDR3 region is CASRRQAGGTYEQYF. The DNA of the CDR3 is TGTGCCAGCCGACGGCAAGCGGGAGGGACCTACGAGCAGTACTTC.

Only a few counts were recorded for this clone. V gene TRBV29-1 combines with J gene TRBJ1-1; D call uncertain. The CDR3 runs 12 residues. The V and J ends lost 1 base and 11 bases respectively, with 14 bases between them. Germline V gene lookup returns CDR1 SQVTM and CDR2 ANQGSEA. Here the CDR3 DNA reads TGCAGCGTTGAAGGGCCCCGATTACCGGCTTTCTTT. This translates into CSVEGPRLPAFF.

V and J are TRBV28 and TRBJ1-4; D not resolved. The V gene lost 0 bases and the J gene lost 5 bases, with 10 bases spanning the gap. Germline lookup yields CDR1 MDHEN and CDR2 SYDVKM. The CDR3 spans 15 residues. CDR3 in DNA: TGTGCCAGCAGTTTATGGTCACAGAAGAATGAAAAACTGTTTTTT. Its translation is CASSLWSQKNEKLFF.

J is TRBJ2-7 and V is TRBV5-1; 7 nucleotides agree with TRBD2. Trimming cost V 4 bases and J 3 bases; bases outside gene matches: 7. Germline CDR1 SGHRS, CDR2 YFSETQ. This CDR3 spans 14 amino acids. CDR3 in amino acids: CASSAGLIIYEQYF. In DNA form, the CDR3 reads TGCGCCAGCAGCGCGGGACTAATCATCTACGAGCAGTACTTC. Based on the CDR3 plus reference TRBV5-1 and TRBJ2-7, the full variable domain is KAGVTQTPRYLIKTRGQQVTLSCSPISGHRSVSWYQQTPGQGLQFLFEYFSETQRNKGNFPGRFSGRQFSNSRSEMNVSTLELGDSALYLCASSAGLIIYEQYFGPGTRLTVT.

This sequence joins TRBV30 and TRBJ1-2; 8 bases are a match to TRBD1. V was clipped by 3 bases and J by 9 bases; unmatched bases: 6. CDR3 length: 12 amino acids. CDR1 and CDR2 from the germline V gene are GTSNPN and SVGIG (reference sequence). The CDR3 loop is CAWRKGQESYTF. The CDR3 DNA is TGTGCCTGGAGGAAGGGACAGGAGAGCTACACCTTC.

The table lists this clone with a few counts. J is TRBJ1-1 and V is TRBV5-1; D gene unclear. This CDR3 comprises 14 residues. V lost 4 bases and J 4 bases, leaving 14 bases between the germline ends. Looked up from germline, CDR1 is SGHRS and CDR2 is YFSETQ. CDR3: CASSPDPRGTEAFF. CDR3 coding DNA: TGCGCCAGCAGCCCGGACCCTCGTGGCACTGAAGCTTTCTTT. Supplemented by reference TRBV5-1 and TRBJ1-1, the full variable domain reads KAGVTQTPRYLIKTRGQQVTLSCSPISGHRSVSWYQQTPGQGLQFLFEYFSETQRNKGNFPGRFSGRQFSNSRSEMNVSTLELGDSALYLCASSPDPRGTEAFFGQGTRLTVV.

Concerning this clone itself: With only one base between it and a far larger clone, this is likely a read error. The chain joins TRBV28 to TRBJ2-7; 11 nucleotides line up with TRBD2. This CDR3 is built from 15 residues. The trim removed 4 bases at V and 2 bases at J, leaving 4 bases unmatched. The germline gives CDR1 MDHEN, CDR2 SYDVKM. In DNA form, the CDR3 reads TGTGCCAGCAGTTACTTGACTAGCGGGGCCTACGAGCAGTACTTC. It translates to CASSYLTSGAYEQYF. Variable domain in full (rest from reference TRBV28 and TRBJ2-7): DVKVTQSSRYLVKRTGEKVFLECVQDMDHENMFWYRQDPGLGLRLIYFSYDVKMKEKGDIPEGYSVSREKKERFSLILESASTNQTSMYLCASSYLTSGAYEQYFGPGTRLTVT.

Concerning this clone: The same CDR3 also results from other DNA sequences found in this sample. The chain has TRBV7-8 and TRBJ1-6; D remains ambiguous. The CDR3 covers 12 residues. Germline CDR1 SGHVS, CDR2 FQNEAQ. Deletions cut 5 bases from V and 7 bases from J, with 6 bases between. The DNA of the CDR3 is TGTGCCAGCAGCCTAAAAAATTCACCCCTCCACTTT. Translation: CASSLKNSPLHF.

Regarding this clone: One junction end disagrees with the germline gene, perhaps due to a read error. This chain uses TRBV2 with TRBJ2-1; 10 nucleotides line up with TRBD2. Germline values: CDR1 SNHLY, CDR2 FYNNEI. CDR3 length: 13 amino acids. CDR3 coding DNA: TGTGCCAGCAGACCGATCACTAGCGGGATAGGGCTCTTC. The encoded protein is CASRPITSGIGLF.

The gene calls are TRBV2 and TRBJ2-4; D unresolved. CDR3 size: 14 residues. Trimming took 11 bases from V and 4 from J, leaving 18 bases between them. Germline lookup yields CDR1 SNHLY and CDR2 FYNNEI. The CDR3 DNA reads TGTGCCGGAACCGCTGGGCTCGATAAAAACATTCAGTACTTC. Translation: CAGTAGLDKNIQYF. The full variable domain, completed using reference TRBV2 and TRBJ2-4, is EPEVTQTPSHQVTQMGQEVILRCVPISNHLYFYWYRQILGQKVEFLVSFYNNEISEKSEIFDDQFSVERPDGSNFTLKIRSTKLEDSAMYFCAGTAGLDKNIQYFGAGTRLSVL.

The V gene is TRBV4-2, the J gene TRBJ1-2; unclear D gene. Germline CDR1 and CDR2: LGHNA and YNFKEQ. The CDR3 has 16 amino acids. Trimming cost V 1 base and J 4 bases, with 16 bases left between them. CDR3 nucleotide sequence: TGTGCCAGCAGCCAAGGTCCAAGGGAGTTCGCCTATGGCTACACCTTC. As protein: CASSQGPREFAYGYTF.

The chain combines TRBV28 with TRBJ1-5; D is uncertain. V lost 7 bases, J lost 4 bases, and 20 bases lay in between. The CDR3 length is 16 residues. Germline V gives CDR1 MDHEN, CDR2 SYDVKM. The CDR3 sequence: CASTQRTGGRNQPQHF. The CDR3 bases are TGTGCCAGCACACAGAGAACTGGAGGACGAAATCAGCCCCAGCATTTT.

CDR3 bases: TGTGCCAGCAGCTTAGACACATTGAGGGATACGCAGTATTTT. The encoded protein is CASSLDTLRDTQYF. V is TRBV7-8 and J is TRBJ2-3; D unclear. The V end lost 1 base, the J end lost 6 bases, and 11 bases lay between the germline ends. The germline V gene has CDR1 SGHVS and CDR2 FQNEAQ. This CDR3 contains 14 residues.

The chain recombines TRBV4-1 with TRBJ1-4; 8 bases map to TRBD1. CDR3 size: 14 residues. In germline, CDR1 is MGHRA, CDR2 YSYEKL. With 2 bases clipped from V and 7 bases from J, the junction kept 3 bases outside the gene matches. The CDR3 reads CASSQQGAGEKLFF. The CDR3 DNA reads TGCGCCAGCAGCCAACAGGGGGCAGGTGAAAAACTGTTTTTT.

The chain carries TRBV11-2 and TRBJ2-7, with D tentatively TRBD1 (6 bases). The CDR3 sequence is 14 residues long. From germline, CDR1 is SGHAT and CDR2 FQNNGV. V lost 5 bases and J 1 base, leaving 12 bases between the germline ends. CDR3 in DNA: TGTGCCAGCAGCAAGGGGGTACGTTCCTACGAGCAGTACTTC. This sequence encodes CASSKGVRSYEQYF.

The chain joins TRBV12-5 to TRBJ2-7, with TRBD1 matching 7 bases. The V segment lost 5 bases and the J segment 3 bases; nucleotides outside the gene matches: 4. The length of the CDR3 is 13 residues. In germline, CDR1 is LGHNT, CDR2 FRNRAP. This CDR3 reads CASGPGTVYEQYF. The CDR3 region has the DNA TGTGCTAGTGGTCCCGGGACAGTCTACGAGCAGTACTTC.

Regarding this clone: A read error may be the cause here, since a much bigger clone is one base away. The genes are TRBV5-1 and TRBJ2-1, with a weak D call TRBD2 (5 bases). V lost 3 bases and J lost 12, with 22 bases in between. This CDR3 contains 15 residues. Per germline, CDR1 SGHRS and CDR2 YFSETQ. CDR3 in DNA: TGCGCCAGCAGCTGGACTTCGTCCCTCGCGCATGGGCAGTTCTTC. Protein: CASSWTSSLAHGQFF. Complete variable domain (other parts from reference TRBV5-1 and TRBJ2-1): KAGVTQTPRYLIKTRGQQVTLSCSPISGHRSVSWYQQTPGQGLQFLFEYFSETQRNKGNFPGRFSGRQFSNSRSEMNVSTLELGDSALYLCASSWTSSLAHGQFFGPGTRLTVL.

V is TRBV29-1 and J is TRBJ2-7; 9 bases agree with TRBD2. The J segment lost 0 bases and the V segment lost 5 bases, leaving 5 bases of the junction unmatched. The CDR3 consists of 14 residues. Germline V gives CDR1 SQVTM, CDR2 ANQGSEA. The CDR3 sequence is CSVRSGGSSYEQYF. The CDR3 DNA follows: TGCAGCGTTCGAAGCGGGGGGAGCTCCTACGAGCAGTACTTC.

V usage is TRBV6-1 and J usage is TRBJ2-7; 8 positions agree with TRBD2. V lost 10 bases and J lost 6; bases outside the gene matches: 14. Looked up from germline, CDR1 is MNHNS and CDR2 is SASEGT. CDR3 length: 14 residues. The CDR3 coding sequence is TGTGCCACCAAGCCAGCGGGGGCCCTTTCCGAGCAGTACTTC. It specifies CATKPAGALSEQYF.

The chain employs TRBV7-2 and TRBJ2-7, with unresolved D. The CDR3 sequence is 12 residues long. Germline V gene lookup returns CDR1 SGHTA and CDR2 FQGNSA. V lost 4 bases and J 4 bases, leaving 8 bases between the germline ends. This chain's CDR3 is CASSSDAYEQYF. The DNA for the CDR3 is TGTGCCAGCAGCTCGGATGCATACGAGCAGTACTTC.

V gene TRBV5-1 combines with J gene TRBJ1-4, with D maybe TRBD1 (5 bases). Germline V gene data show CDR1 as SGHRS and CDR2 as YFSETQ. Trimming took off 3 bases at V and 5 bases at J, with 14 bases between the two ends. CDR3 size: 15 residues. Here the CDR3 DNA reads TGCGCCAGCAGCTGGGCTGACAGCATGAATGAAAAACTGTTTTTT. It codes for CASSWADSMNEKLFF.